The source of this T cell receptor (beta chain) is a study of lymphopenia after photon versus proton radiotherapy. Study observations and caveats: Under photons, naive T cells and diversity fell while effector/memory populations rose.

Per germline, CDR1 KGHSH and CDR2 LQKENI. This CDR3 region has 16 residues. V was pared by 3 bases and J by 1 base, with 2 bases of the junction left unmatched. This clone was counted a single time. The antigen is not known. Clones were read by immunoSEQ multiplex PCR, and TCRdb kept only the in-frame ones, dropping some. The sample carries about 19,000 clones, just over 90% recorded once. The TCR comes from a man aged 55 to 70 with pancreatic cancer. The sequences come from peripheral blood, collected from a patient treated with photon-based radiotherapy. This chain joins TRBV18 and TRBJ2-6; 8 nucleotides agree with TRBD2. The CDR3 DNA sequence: TGTGCCAGCTCACCCGGGGGGGGATCTGGGGCCAACGTCCTGACTTTC. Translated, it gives CASSPGGGSGANVLTF.